Listed here are 13 T cell receptor beta chains from one sample, sequenced in a study of cytomegalovirus exposure and HLA in healthy donors. PCR primers comprised 60 Vbeta and 13 Jbeta primers. The assay was immunoSEQ multiplex PCR, and TCRdb's table has in-frame clones only and misses some. The sample consists of approximately 130,000 clones, nearly 80% of them appearing once. Source material: PBMCs. The receptors originated from a male donor in good health and CMV-seronegative.

The chain couples TRBV9 to TRBJ2-6; no definite D call. The CDR3 runs 16 residues. Germline values: CDR1 SGDLS, CDR2 YYNGEE. The V and J ends lost 0 bases and 2 bases respectively, with 9 bases between them. The CDR3 DNA reads TGTGCCAGCAGCGTAGCTACCCGGGCTGGGGCCAACGTCCTGACTTTC. Its translation is CASSVATRAGANVLTF.

The table lists this clone with a count of one. The chain recombines TRBV7-9 with TRBJ2-7; no clear D. Trimming shortened V by 2 bases and J by 0 bases, and 14 bases separated the two germline ends. The CDR3 runs to 16 residues. Germline assignment: CDR1 SEHNR and CDR2 FQNEAQ (reference sequence). CDR3 sequence (DNA): TGTGCCAGCAGCTTATCCCCTGGCCGTCTCTCCTACGAGCAGTACTTC. This encodes CASSLSPGRLSYEQYF.

The CDR3 region has the DNA TGTGCCAGCGCGGACAGGGGGGACGAGCAGTACTTC. This sequence encodes CASADRGDEQYF. The rearrangement joins TRBV6-6 to TRBJ2-5; the match to TRBD1 covers 10 bases. The assigned J gene may be wrong: the sequence end matches TRBJ2-7 better. The germline CDR1 and CDR2 sequences are MNHNY and SVGAGI (reference sequence). The CDR3 contains 12 residues.

The chain combines TRBV9 with TRBJ1-1; TRBD1 matches at 10 bases. Trimming removed 4 bases from V and 4 bases from J; junction bases left unmatched: 10. Germline CDR1 is SGDLS and CDR2 is YYNGEE. The CDR3 covers 16 residues. The DNA for the CDR3 is TGTGCCAGCAGCCCCCAGACAGGGGGCGTTTTCACTGAAGCTTTCTTT. Translated, it gives CASSPQTGGVFTEAFF.

This rearrangement joins TRBV7-2 to TRBJ2-1; perhaps TRBD2 as D (5 bases). The germline CDR1 and CDR2 sequences are SGHTA and FQGNSA. The CDR3 sequence is 11 residues long. Trimming removed 1 base at V and 15 bases at J, with 10 bases between. CDR3: CASSLVGGRFF. The CDR3, as DNA: TGTGCCAGCAGCTTAGTGGGCGGGCGGTTCTTC.

The chain has TRBV7-9 and TRBJ2-7; TRBD1 agrees at 10 bases. Germline loops: CDR1 SEHNR, CDR2 FQNEAQ (reference sequence). The junction had 3 bases not matched to a gene; V was cut back by 0 bases and J by 4 bases. The CDR3 contains 15 residues. In DNA form, the CDR3 reads TGTGCCAGCAGCTTAGCCGACAGGGGGCTGTACGAGCAGTACTTC. Residues: CASSLADRGLYEQYF.

V usage is TRBV11-2 and J usage is TRBJ1-3; D is undetermined. Germline V CDR1 and CDR2: SGHAT, FQNNGV. The CDR3 has 16 amino acids. V was clipped by 1 base and J by 4 bases, with 14 bases between them. This chain's CDR3 is CASSLVASFGGNTIYF. DNA for the CDR3: TGTGCCAGCAGCTTAGTAGCCTCGTTCGGGGGAAACACCATATATTTT.

The CDR3: CASSLDFSNQPQHF. The CDR3 DNA sequence: TGCGCCAGCAGCTTGGACTTTAGCAATCAGCCCCAGCATTTT. This chain connects TRBV5-1 to TRBJ1-5; D is uncertain. Germline CDR1 is SGHRS and CDR2 is YFSETQ. The CDR3 has 14 amino acids. V dropped 0 bases and J dropped 0 bases, with 4 bases sitting between them.

V usage is TRBV18 and J usage is TRBJ2-7; TRBD1 might be the D (5 bases). V lost 0 bases and J 1 base, leaving 7 bases between the germline ends. Germline V CDR1 and CDR2: KGHSH, LQKENI. This CDR3 is 14 amino acids long. CDR3 sequence: CASSPPRESYEQYF. The DNA for the CDR3 is TGTGCCAGCTCACCACCCAGGGAATCCTACGAGCAGTACTTC.

The J gene is TRBJ2-3, the V gene TRBV5-1, with 9 nucleotides matching TRBD1. The J segment lost 7 bases and the V segment lost 2 bases, leaving 11 bases of the junction unmatched. Germline assignment: CDR1 SGHRS and CDR2 YFSETQ. This CDR3 is built from 16 residues. CDR3 DNA sequence: TGCGCCAGCAGCTTAAGTACGGGACAGGGACGAAATACGCAGTATTTT. This encodes CASSLSTGQGRNTQYF. Full variable domain (outside the CDR3, taken from reference TRBV5-1 and TRBJ2-3): KAGVTQTPRYLIKTRGQQVTLSCSPISGHRSVSWYQQTPGQGLQFLFEYFSETQRNKGNFPGRFSGRQFSNSRSEMNVSTLELGDSALYLCASSLSTGQGRNTQYFGPGTRLTVL.

This chain joins TRBV9 and TRBJ2-5; 9 bases match TRBD2. Germline values: CDR1 SGDLS, CDR2 YYNGEE. The junction had 6 bases not matched to a gene; V was cut back by 5 bases and J by 1 base. There are 15 residues in the CDR3. The CDR3 reads CASSRSGGPQETQYF. For the CDR3, the DNA is TGTGCCAGCAGTCGGAGCGGGGGGCCCCAAGAGACCCAGTACTTC. The full variable domain, with the rest looked up from reference TRBV9 and TRBJ2-5, is DSGVTQTPKHLITATGQRVTLRCSPRSGDLSVYWYQQSLDQGLQFLIQYYNGEERAKGNILERFSAQQFPDLHSELNLSSLELGDSALYFCASSRSGGPQETQYFGPGTRLLVL.

The chain combines TRBV30 with TRBJ1-4; 8 bases align to TRBD1. Trimming removed 0 bases from V and 8 bases from J; junction bases left unmatched: 11. The CDR3 is made up of 16 amino acids. Germline V lookup: CDR1 GTSNPN, CDR2 SVGIG (reference sequence). In nucleotides, the CDR3 is TGTGCCTGGAGTGTGGATGCGGCAGGGGGCTGGGAAAAACTGTTTTTT. Translation: CAWSVDAAGGWEKLFF.

The gene calls are TRBV5-1 and TRBJ1-2; 8 bases fit TRBD1. This CDR3 has 14 amino acids. V shed 2 bases and J 4 bases; nucleotides not matched to a gene: 4. Germline V gene lookup returns CDR1 SGHRS and CDR2 YFSETQ. In DNA form, the CDR3 reads TGCGCCAGCAGCTTTACAGGGGGTAGCTATGGCTACACCTTC. Translated, it gives CASSFTGGSYGYTF.